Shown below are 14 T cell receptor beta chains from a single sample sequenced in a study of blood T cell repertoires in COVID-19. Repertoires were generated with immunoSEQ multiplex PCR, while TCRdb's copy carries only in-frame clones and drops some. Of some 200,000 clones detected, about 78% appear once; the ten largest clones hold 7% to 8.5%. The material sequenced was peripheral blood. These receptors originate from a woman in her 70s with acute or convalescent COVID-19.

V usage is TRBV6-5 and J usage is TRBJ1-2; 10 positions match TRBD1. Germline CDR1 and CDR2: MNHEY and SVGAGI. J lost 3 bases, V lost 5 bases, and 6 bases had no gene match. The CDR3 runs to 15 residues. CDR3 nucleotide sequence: TGTGCCAGCAGTCCCCGGGACAGGGGATACTATGGCTACACCTTC. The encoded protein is CASSPRDRGYYGYTF.

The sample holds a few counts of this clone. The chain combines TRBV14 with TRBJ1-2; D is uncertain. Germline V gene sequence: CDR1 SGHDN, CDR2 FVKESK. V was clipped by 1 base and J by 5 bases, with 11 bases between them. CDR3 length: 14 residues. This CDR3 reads CASSQGQEVYGYTF. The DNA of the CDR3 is TGTGCCAGCAGCCAAGGGCAGGAGGTATATGGCTACACCTTC.

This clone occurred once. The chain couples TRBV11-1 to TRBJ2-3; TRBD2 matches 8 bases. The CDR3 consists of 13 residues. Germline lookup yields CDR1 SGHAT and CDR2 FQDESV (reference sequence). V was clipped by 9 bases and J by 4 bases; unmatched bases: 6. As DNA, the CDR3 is TGTGCCAGTCGGGGGGGCCGACCAGATACGCAGTATTTT. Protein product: CASRGGRPDTQYF.

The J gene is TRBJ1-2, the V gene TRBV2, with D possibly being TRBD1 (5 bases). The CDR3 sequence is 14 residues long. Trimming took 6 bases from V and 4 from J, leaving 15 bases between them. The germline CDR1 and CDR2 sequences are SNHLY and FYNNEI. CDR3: CASRVQVSGYGYTF. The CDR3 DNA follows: TGTGCCAGCAGAGTACAGGTCTCGGGCTATGGCTACACCTTC.

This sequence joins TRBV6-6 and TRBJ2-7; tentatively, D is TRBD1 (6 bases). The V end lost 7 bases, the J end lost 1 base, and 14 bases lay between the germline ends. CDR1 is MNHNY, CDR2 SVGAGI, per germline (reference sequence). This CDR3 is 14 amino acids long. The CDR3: CASNGTPESYEQYF. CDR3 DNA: TGTGCCAGCAACGGGACACCTGAATCCTACGAGCAGTACTTC.

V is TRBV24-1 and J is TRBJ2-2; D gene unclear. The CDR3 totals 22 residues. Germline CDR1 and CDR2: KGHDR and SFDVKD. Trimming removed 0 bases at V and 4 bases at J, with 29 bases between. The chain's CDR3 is CATSDLPRFGSQTPDITGELFF. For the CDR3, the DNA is TGTGCCACCAGTGATTTGCCACGATTCGGATCCCAGACACCCGATATCACCGGGGAGCTGTTTTTT.

CDR3: CASSRTGTMPGEQYF. Here the CDR3 DNA reads TGTGCCAGCAGCCGTACCGGGACTATGCCGGGCGAGCAGTACTTC. V gene TRBV3-1 (or the pseudogene TRBV3-2) combines with J gene TRBJ2-7; 7 bases line up with TRBD2. The CDR3 extends over 15 amino acids. J was trimmed by 6 bases and V by 4 bases; bases with no gene match: 12. Germline lookup yields CDR1 LGHDT and CDR2 YNNKEL (reference sequence).

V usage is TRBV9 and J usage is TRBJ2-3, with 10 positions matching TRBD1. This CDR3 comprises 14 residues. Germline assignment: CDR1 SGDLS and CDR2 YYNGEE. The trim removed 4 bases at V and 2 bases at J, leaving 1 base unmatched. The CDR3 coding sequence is TGTGCCAGCAGCCGACAGGGGGCCACAGATACGCAGTATTTT. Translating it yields CASSRQGATDTQYF. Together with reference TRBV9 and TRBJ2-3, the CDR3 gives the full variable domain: DSGVTQTPKHLITATGQRVTLRCSPRSGDLSVYWYQQSLDQGLQFLIQYYNGEERAKGNILERFSAQQFPDLHSELNLSSLELGDSALYFCASSRQGATDTQYFGPGTRLTVL.

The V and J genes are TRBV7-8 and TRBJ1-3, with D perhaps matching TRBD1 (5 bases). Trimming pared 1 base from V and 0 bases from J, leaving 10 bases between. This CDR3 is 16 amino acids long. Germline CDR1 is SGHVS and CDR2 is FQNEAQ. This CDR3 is CASSLGGVASGNTIYF. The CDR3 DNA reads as TGTGCCAGCAGCTTAGGGGGGGTGGCCTCTGGAAACACCATATATTTT. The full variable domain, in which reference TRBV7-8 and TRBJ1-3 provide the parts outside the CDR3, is GAGVSQSPRYKVAKRGQDVALRCDPISGHVSLFWYQQALGQGPEFLTYFQNEAQLDKSGLPSDRFFAERPEGSVSTLKIQRTQQEDSAVYLCASSLGGVASGNTIYFGEGSWLTVV.

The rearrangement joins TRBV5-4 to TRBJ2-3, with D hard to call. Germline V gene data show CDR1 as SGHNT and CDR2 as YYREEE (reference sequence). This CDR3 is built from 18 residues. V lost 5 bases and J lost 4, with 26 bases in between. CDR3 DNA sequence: TGTGCCAGCAGGCCTTCATTGGGTGCTAGTCGGATCTCAGATACGCAGTATTTT. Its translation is CASRPSLGASRISDTQYF.

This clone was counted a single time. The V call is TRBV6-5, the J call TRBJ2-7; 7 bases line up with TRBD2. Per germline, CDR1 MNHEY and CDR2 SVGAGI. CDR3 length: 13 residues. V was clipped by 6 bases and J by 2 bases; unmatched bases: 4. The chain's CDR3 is CASSPRGAYEQYF. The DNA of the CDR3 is TGTGCCAGCAGCCCCCGGGGGGCCTACGAGCAGTACTTC.

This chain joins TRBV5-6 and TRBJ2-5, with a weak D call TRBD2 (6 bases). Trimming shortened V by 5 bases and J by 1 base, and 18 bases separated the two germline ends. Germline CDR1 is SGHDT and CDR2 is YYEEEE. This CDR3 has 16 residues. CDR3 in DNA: TGTGCCAGCAGTTCGACGCCTCGGGAGCTCCAAGAGACCCAGTACTTC. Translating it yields CASSSTPRELQETQYF.

The CDR3: CATQRQGNTEAFF. The CDR3 DNA reads TGTGCCACCCAAAGACAGGGGAACACTGAAGCTTTCTTT. The genes are TRBV10-3 and TRBJ1-1; 7 positions agree with TRBD1. Trimming at V came to 10 bases and at J to 1 base, leaving 6 bases not matched to a gene. CDR3 length: 13 residues. Germline lookup yields CDR1 ENHRY and CDR2 SYGVKD.

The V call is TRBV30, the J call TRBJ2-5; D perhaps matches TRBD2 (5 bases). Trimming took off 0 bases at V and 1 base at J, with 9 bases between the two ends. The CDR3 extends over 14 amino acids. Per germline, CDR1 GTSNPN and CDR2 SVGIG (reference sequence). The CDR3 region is CAWSVSGIQETQYF. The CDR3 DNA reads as TGTGCCTGGAGTGTTTCCGGGATCCAAGAGACCCAGTACTTC.